This record looks at one TCR beta chain sequence and its context. Germline assignment: CDR1 KGHSH and CDR2 LQKENI. V lost 3 bases to trimming and J lost 1 base; unmatched junction nucleotides: 8. The CDR3 contains 19 residues. These data are taken from a study of T cell responses to AZD1222 COVID-19 vaccine. Some clones are missing from TCRdb's copy, which holds only in-frame ones; the method was immunoSEQ multiplex PCR. The sample holds roughly 120,000 clones, approximately 90% seen once. This TCR was sampled from an adult in good health. Sequenced here: peripheral blood, sampled on day 0 of AZD1222 vaccination. The chain has TRBV18 and TRBJ2-5, with TRBD2 matching 16 bases. CDR3 in DNA: TGTGCCAGCTCACCGAGAGGGACTAGCGGGGGGGCGACCCAAGAGACCCAGTACTTC. This gives the protein CASSPRGTSGGATQETQYF.